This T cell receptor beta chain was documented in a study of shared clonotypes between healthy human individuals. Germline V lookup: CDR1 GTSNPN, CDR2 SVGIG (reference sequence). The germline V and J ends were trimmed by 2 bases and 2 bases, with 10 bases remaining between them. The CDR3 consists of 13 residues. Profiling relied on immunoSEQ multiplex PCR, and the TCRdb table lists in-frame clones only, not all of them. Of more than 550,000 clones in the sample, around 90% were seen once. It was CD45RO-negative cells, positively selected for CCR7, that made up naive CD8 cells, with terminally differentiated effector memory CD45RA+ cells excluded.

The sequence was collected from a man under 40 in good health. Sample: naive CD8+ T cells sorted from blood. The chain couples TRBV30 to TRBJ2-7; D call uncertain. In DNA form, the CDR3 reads TGTGCCTGGAGTACTGGTGCGACCTACGAGCAGTACTTC. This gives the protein CAWSTGATYEQYF.